These T cell receptor beta chains were read from a single sample in a study of T cell repertoires in cytomegalovirus infection. The antigens of these receptors remain unknown. TCRdb recomputed calls from the reads with MiXCR, one row per CDR3 protein. The sample holds over 250,000 distinct CDR3 sequences, around 20% seen once. The source material was cultured PBMCs, sampled from culture after CMV antigen stimulation. The receptors derive from a human donor in good health (CMV status not recorded). Some clones in this sample may be carry-over from other donors' samples. Each CDR3 is given with its conserved first and last residue. Fields, in order: J gene, V gene, clone size, D gene, CDR3 DNA, CDR3 protein. A D gene is named only where the DNA matches it firmly. Expanded clones are given a class, and other clones once, few, many or no size at all.

TRBJ1-2	TRBV11-3	NA	NA	TGTGCCAGCAGCTTAGGGGCAGGGGATAATGGCTACACCTTC	CASSLGAGDNGYTF
TRBJ2-1	TRBV7-3	NA	TRBD1	TGTGCCAGCAGCGCACCGGGACAGGGGTCCGTGTGGAATGAGCAGTTCTTC	CASSAPGQGSVWNEQFF
TRBJ2-7	TRBV7-2	many	NA	TGTGCCAGCAGCTTAGTAACGAGGGACGAGCAGTACTTC	CASSLVTRDEQYF
TRBJ2-1	TRBV7-2	many	NA	TGTGCCAGCAGCCTGAGCAGCTTCTCCTACAATGAGCAGTTCTTC	CASSLSSFSYNEQFF
TRBJ2-2	TRBV4-1	NA	NA	TGCGCCAGCAGCCCGGTGCGGGGAGACTCGTCGAACACCGGGGAGCTGTTTTTT	CASSPVRGDSSNTGELFF
TRBJ1-1	TRBV7-3	NA	NA	TGTGCCAGCAGCCCCCCTGAATTGTACAGGGAAGGAGGGGGATCGGTTGAAGCTTTCTTT	CASSPPELYREGGGSVEAFF
TRBJ1-5	TRBV12-3/TRBV12-4	few	TRBD1	TGTGCCAGCAGCCCAATGACAGGGTCCAATCAGCCCCAGCATTTT	CASSPMTGSNQPQHF
TRBJ2-5	TRBV29-1	NA	NA	TGCAGCGTTGCTTCTGTCGTCGGTGAGACCCAGTACTTC	CSVASVVGETQYF
TRBJ2-1	TRBV7-9	NA	NA	TGTGCCAGCAGCATATTGGGGACACCCTACAATGAGCAGTTCTTC	CASSILGTPYNEQFF
TRBJ2-1	TRBV6-2/TRBV6-3	few	NA	TGTGCCAGCAGTACTCTCGGACCCAAGAGCCAGTTCTTC	CASSTLGPKSQFF